The T cell receptor (beta chain) under discussion was sequenced for a study of tumor and adjacent non-tumor tissue in lung cancer. This clonotype was recorded only once. A read error may produce the germline difference seen at one junction end. No cell sorting was done before RNA was extracted from the tissue. A modified ARM-PCR protocol with three rounds of nested PCR amplified TCRbeta. TCRdb re-called the multiplex PCR reads through MiXCR, storing one row per CDR3 protein. The sample records more than 75,000 distinct CDR3 sequences, approximately 68% being singletons. Sequenced material: lung tumor tissue. The origin of this receptor is a woman between 65 and 79 years old with non-small cell lung cancer.

The CDR3 DNA sequence: TGTGCCAGCAGTAGCCTAGGGCGGGAGGACTACAAGCAGTACTTC. Translated, it gives CASSSLGREDYKQYF. The chain carries TRBV6-2 or TRBV6-3 and TRBJ2-7; 8 bases match TRBD2. The length of the CDR3 is 15 residues. The germline CDR1 and CDR2 sequences are MNHEY and SVGEGT.